This TCR beta chain comes out of a study of T-cell reconstitution after alpha-beta-depleted transplantation in children. Unique molecular identifiers were incorporated when the TCRbeta library was constructed. TCRdb ran MiXCR on the PCR reads and lists one entry per CDR3 protein. This table has under 750,000 distinct CDR3 sequences, 23% appearing once. To note about this clonotype: Its specificity is unknown.

The length of the CDR3 is 14 residues. Per the germline V gene, CDR1 is MNHNS and CDR2 is SASEGT. The V and J ends lost 6 bases and 4 bases respectively, with 15 bases between them. General study points: Expanded graft clones, several hundred of them, were reportedly the source of alpha-beta T cells about two months after transplant. T cells produced anew were the main source of T-cell counts and diversity one year after transplant.

The chain is built from TRBV6-1 and TRBJ1-2; TRBD1 is a possible D gene (6 bases). Sequenced here: PBMCs, mostly from graft donor cells, sampled 360 days after TCRalphabeta/CD19-depleted stem cell transplant. The receptor comes from a boy under three years old who had a stem cell transplant for acute myeloid leukemia, so the T cells may come from the graft donor. CDR3 sequence: CASRPFTGPYGYTF. The CDR3 region has the DNA TGTGCCAGCAGGCCATTTACAGGGCCCTATGGCTACACCTTC.